A selection of T cell receptor beta chains follows, all from one sample in a study of control samples from healthy donors and cancer patients. This table comes from immunoSEQ multiplex PCR, and its TCRdb copy is limited to in-frame clones, with some not included. The sample carries over 100,000 clones, 90% recorded once. Sequencing was done on a sample of blood. Every receptor here comes from a man aged 40-49 years in good health. The CDR3 runs from the conserved cysteine through the conserved F or W. D genes are given only for firm matches. Not every row has a clone size; where given, it reads once, few, many or a size class.

>TRBD2|TRBV5-8|.|TRBJ2-5
CASSLYVGGAEETQYF
TGTGCCAGCAGCTTGTATGTCGGGGGGGCGGAAGAGACCCAGTACTTC
>.|TRBV5-4|.|TRBJ2-7
CASSSKDVGQYF
TGTGCCAGCAGCTCTAAGGACGTGGGGCAGTACTTC
>TRBD1|TRBV6-2/TRBV6-3|.|TRBJ1-4
CASSAGGKSEKLFF
TGTGCCAGCAGTGCAGGGGGGAAGAGTGAAAAACTGTTTTTT
>.|TRBV20-1|few|TRBJ2-3
CSASRVTGGTDTQYF
TGCAGTGCTAGTAGGGTTACAGGAGGAACAGATACGCAGTATTTT
>TRBD1|TRBV19|.|TRBJ1-2
CASSQGTIYGYTF
TGTGCGTCTTCACAGGGGACAATCTATGGCTACACCTTC
>.|TRBV19|.|TRBJ1-1
CASSTQLGNTEAFF
TGTGCCAGTAGTACCCAGTTGGGTAACACTGAAGCTTTCTTT
>.|TRBV9|.|TRBJ2-3
CASSVFSAGASTDTQYF
TGTGCCAGCAGCGTATTCTCGGCGGGGGCGAGCACAGATACGCAGTATTTT
>.|TRBV10-3|.|TRBJ1-2
CAISPGSYGYTF
TGTGCCATCAGCCCGGGCTCCTATGGCTACACCTTC
>TRBD1|TRBV6-5|once|TRBJ1-3
CASSQGVRSGNTIYF
TGTGCCAGCAGCCAGGGGGTTCGCTCTGGAAACACCATATATTTT
>TRBD1|TRBV5-1|.|TRBJ1-2
CASSLGDRGNGYTF
TGCGCCAGCAGCTTGGGGGACAGGGGCAATGGCTACACCTTC
>.|TRBV2|few|TRBJ1-5
CASSPGINSNQPQHF
TGTGCCAGCAGCCCAGGGATCAATAGCAATCAGCCCCAGCATTTT
>TRBD1|TRBV5-1|once|TRBJ1-1
CASSTWTGGVLTGDTEAFF
TGCGCCAGCAGCACCTGGACAGGGGGCGTCTTAACTGGGGACACTGAAGCTTTCTTT
>TRBD1|TRBV28|.|TRBJ1-4
CASSLEGRGEKLFF
TGTGCCAGCAGTTTAGAGGGCAGGGGGGAAAAACTGTTTTTT
>.|TRBV6-6|.|TRBJ2-6
CASMLGNSGANVLTF
TGTGCCAGCATGTTGGGTAACTCTGGGGCCAACGTCCTGACTTTC
>TRBD1|TRBV19|.|TRBJ2-3
CASRSTGSPDTQYF
TGTGCCAGTAGATCGACAGGGAGCCCAGATACGCAGTATTTT
>TRBD1|TRBV7-2|.|TRBJ2-5
CASSSWTGSGETQYF
TGTGCCAGCAGCTCATGGACAGGGTCGGGAGAGACCCAGTACTTC
>TRBD2|TRBV10-3|.|TRBJ2-3
CATTIGGLGVDTQYF
TGTGCCACCACCATCGGGGGGTTAGGTGTAGATACGCAGTATTTT
>.|TRBV2|.|TRBJ1-4
CASLQALGEKLFF
TGTGCCAGCCTACAGGCCTTGGGGGAAAAACTGTTTTTT
>.|TRBV19|.|TRBJ2-7
CASSIGRDAVHEQYF
TGTGCCAGTAGTATAGGCCGGGACGCCGTCCACGAGCAGTACTTC
>.|TRBV6-6|.|TRBJ2-1
CASSVGQISYNEQFF
TGTGCCAGCAGTGTCGGACAAATCTCCTACAATGAGCAGTTCTTC
>.|TRBV6-1|.|TRBJ1-2
CASSEAQRSHYGYTF
TGTGCCAGCAGTGAAGCCCAAAGGTCCCACTATGGCTACACCTTC
>.|TRBV28|.|TRBJ1-2
CATTLGGIATNYGYTF
TGTGCCACTACCCTGGGAGGAATCGCGACTAACTATGGCTACACCTTC